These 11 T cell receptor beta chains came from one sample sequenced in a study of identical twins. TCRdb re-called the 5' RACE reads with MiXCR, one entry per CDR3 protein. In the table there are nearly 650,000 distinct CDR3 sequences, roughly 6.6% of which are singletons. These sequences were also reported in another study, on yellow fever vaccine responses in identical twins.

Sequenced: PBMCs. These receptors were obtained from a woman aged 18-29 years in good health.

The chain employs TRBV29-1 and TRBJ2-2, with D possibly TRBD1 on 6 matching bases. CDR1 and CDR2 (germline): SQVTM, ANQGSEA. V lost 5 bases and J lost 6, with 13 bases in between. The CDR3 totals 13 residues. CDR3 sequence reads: CSVLSGVAGELFF. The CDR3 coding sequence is TGCAGCGTTTTATCAGGGGTGGCCGGGGAGCTGTTTTTT.

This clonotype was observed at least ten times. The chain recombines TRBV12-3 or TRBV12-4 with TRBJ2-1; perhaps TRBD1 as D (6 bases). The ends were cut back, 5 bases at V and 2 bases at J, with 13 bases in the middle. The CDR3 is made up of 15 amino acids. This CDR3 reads CASSRAGTPYNEQFF. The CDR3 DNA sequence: TGTGCCAGCAGTCGAGCCGGGACACCCTACAATGAGCAGTTCTTC.

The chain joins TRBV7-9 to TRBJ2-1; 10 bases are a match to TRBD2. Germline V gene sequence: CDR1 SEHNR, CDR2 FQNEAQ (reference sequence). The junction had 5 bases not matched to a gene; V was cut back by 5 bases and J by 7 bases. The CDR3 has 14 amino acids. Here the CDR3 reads CASSQGLAENEQFF. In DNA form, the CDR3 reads TGTGCCAGCAGCCAAGGACTAGCGGAAAATGAGCAGTTCTTC. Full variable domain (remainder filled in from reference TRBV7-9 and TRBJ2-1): DTGVSQNPRHKITKRGQNVTFRCDPISEHNRLYWYRQTLGQGPEFLTYFQNEAQLEKSRLLSDRFSAERPKGSFSTLEIQRTEQGDSAMYLCASSQGLAENEQFFGPGTRLTVL.

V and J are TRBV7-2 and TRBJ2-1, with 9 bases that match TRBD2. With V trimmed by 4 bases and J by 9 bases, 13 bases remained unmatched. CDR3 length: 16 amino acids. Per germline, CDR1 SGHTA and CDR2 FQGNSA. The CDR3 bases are TGTGCCAGCAGCTCCTTGGGACTAGCCGGAGAGGTTGAGCAGTTCTTC. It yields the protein CASSSLGLAGEVEQFF.

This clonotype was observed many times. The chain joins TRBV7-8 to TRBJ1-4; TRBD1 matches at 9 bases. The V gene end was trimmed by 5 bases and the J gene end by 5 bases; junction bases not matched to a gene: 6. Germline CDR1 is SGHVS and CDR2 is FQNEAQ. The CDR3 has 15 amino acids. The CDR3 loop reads CASSHDDRGNEKLFF. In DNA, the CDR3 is TGTGCCAGCAGCCACGATGACAGGGGGAATGAAAAACTGTTTTTT.

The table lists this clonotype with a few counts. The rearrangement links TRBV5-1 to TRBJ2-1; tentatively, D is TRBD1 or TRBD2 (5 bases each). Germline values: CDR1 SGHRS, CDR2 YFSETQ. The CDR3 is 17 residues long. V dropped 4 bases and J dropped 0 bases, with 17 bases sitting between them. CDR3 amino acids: CASSPSGARSSYNEQFF. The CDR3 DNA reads TGCGCCAGCAGCCCCTCCGGGGCGAGGAGCTCCTACAATGAGCAGTTCTTC.

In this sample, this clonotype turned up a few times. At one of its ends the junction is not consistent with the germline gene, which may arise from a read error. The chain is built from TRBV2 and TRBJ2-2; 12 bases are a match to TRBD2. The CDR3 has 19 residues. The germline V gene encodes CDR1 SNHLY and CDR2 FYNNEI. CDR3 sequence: CAISFFRRLAGVDTGELFF. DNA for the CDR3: TGTGCCATCAGTTTTTTCCGAAGACTAGCGGGAGTAGACACCGGGGAGCTGTTTTTT.

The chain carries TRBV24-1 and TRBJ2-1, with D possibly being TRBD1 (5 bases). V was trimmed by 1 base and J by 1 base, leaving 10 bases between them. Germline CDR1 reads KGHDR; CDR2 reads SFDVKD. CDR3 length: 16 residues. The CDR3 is CATSDFAGSSYNEQFF. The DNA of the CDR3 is TGTGCCACCAGTGATTTTGCAGGGTCGTCCTACAATGAGCAGTTCTTC.

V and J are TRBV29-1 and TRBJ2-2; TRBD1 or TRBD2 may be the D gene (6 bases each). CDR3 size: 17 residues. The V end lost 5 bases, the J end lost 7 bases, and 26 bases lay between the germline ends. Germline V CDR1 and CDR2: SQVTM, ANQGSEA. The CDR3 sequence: CSVWRGSAGGGRGELFF. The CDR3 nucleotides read TGCAGCGTTTGGCGGGGCAGCGCGGGTGGGGGGCGCGGGGAGCTGTTTTTT.

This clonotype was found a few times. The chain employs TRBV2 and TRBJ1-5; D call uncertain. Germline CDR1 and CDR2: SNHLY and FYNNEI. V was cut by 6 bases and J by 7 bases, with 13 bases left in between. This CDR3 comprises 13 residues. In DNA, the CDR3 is TGTGCCAGCAGGTCGGTTTGGTCCCAGCCCCAGCATTTT. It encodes CASRSVWSQPQHF.

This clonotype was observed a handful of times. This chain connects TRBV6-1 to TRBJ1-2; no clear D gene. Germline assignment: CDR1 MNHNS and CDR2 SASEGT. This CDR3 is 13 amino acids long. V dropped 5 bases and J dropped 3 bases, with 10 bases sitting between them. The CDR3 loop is CASSQEGHYGYTF. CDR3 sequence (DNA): TGTGCCAGCAGTCAAGAAGGGCACTATGGCTACACCTTC.